The 20 T cell receptor beta chains presented below share a single source sample, sequenced in a study of blood T cell repertoires in COVID-19. Assay: immunoSEQ multiplex PCR; the TCRdb copy retains only in-frame clones and omits some. This sample carries about 210,000 clones, over 75% of them seen once, and the ten largest clones take under 2.5%. The sequencing input was peripheral blood. These receptors were collected from a woman aged 70-85 years with COVID-19, enrolled during active disease.

This rearrangement joins TRBV9 to TRBJ2-7; TRBD1 agrees at 9 bases. The length of the CDR3 is 10 residues. Germline CDR1 is SGDLS and CDR2 is YYNGEE. The chain's CDR3 is CHRGQYEQYF. CDR3 nucleotide sequence: TGTCACAGGGGGCAGTACGAGCAGTACTTC.

This rearrangement joins TRBV5-1 to TRBJ2-7, with TRBD1 matching over 7 bases. CDR3 length: 12 amino acids. CDR1 and CDR2 (germline): SGHRS, YFSETQ. V shed 5 bases, J shed 3 bases, and the junction held 2 bases outside the gene matches. Written as DNA, the CDR3 is TGCGCCAGCAGAAGGGACAGCTACGAGCAGTACTTC. Protein sequence: CASRRDSYEQYF. Variable domain in full (rest from reference TRBV5-1 and TRBJ2-7): KAGVTQTPRYLIKTRGQQVTLSCSPISGHRSVSWYQQTPGQGLQFLFEYFSETQRNKGNFPGRFSGRQFSNSRSEMNVSTLELGDSALYLCASRRDSYEQYFGPGTRLTVT.

The J gene is TRBJ1-5, the V gene TRBV2; TRBD1 matches 8 bases. The CDR3 runs to 14 residues. Trimming took 8 bases from V and 0 from J; bases not matched to a gene: 3. Germline-derived CDR1 and CDR2 are SNHLY and FYNNEI. The CDR3 DNA reads TGTGCCAGCTGGACAGGGTTTAGCAATCAGCCCCAGCATTTT. It yields the protein CASWTGFSNQPQHF. The entire variable domain, with the rest obtained from reference TRBV2 and TRBJ1-5, is as follows: EPEVTQTPSHQVTQMGQEVILRCVPISNHLYFYWYRQILGQKVEFLVSFYNNEISEKSEIFDDQFSVERPDGSNFTLKIRSTKLEDSAMYFCASWTGFSNQPQHFGDGTRLSIL.

The rearrangement uses TRBV2 and TRBJ2-5, with 8 bases fitting TRBD2. Germline V gives CDR1 SNHLY, CDR2 FYNNEI. V trimming: 6 bases; J trimming: 5 bases; junction bases outside the gene matches: 8. The CDR3 contains 14 residues. The CDR3 protein is CASRPSGGAETQYF. The CDR3 DNA reads TGTGCCAGCAGGCCCTCCGGGGGGGCTGAGACCCAGTACTTC.

This clone was detected once. The rearrangement uses TRBV5-1 and TRBJ1-6, with 7 nucleotides matching TRBD1. The trim removed 0 bases at V and 6 bases at J, leaving 6 bases unmatched. Germline V gives CDR1 SGHRS, CDR2 YFSETQ. The CDR3 has 16 amino acids. CDR3 loop: CASSLEGDSGNSPLHF. CDR3 nucleotide sequence: TGCGCCAGCAGCTTGGAAGGGGACAGCGGTAATTCACCCCTCCACTTT.

This chain uses TRBV6-5 with TRBJ1-1; perhaps TRBD1 as D (6 bases). This CDR3 contains 13 residues. Per germline, CDR1 MNHEY and CDR2 SVGAGI. Trimming stripped 10 bases from V and 5 bases from J, with 17 bases between. The CDR3 sequence is CAIQGPLWTEAFF. CDR3 DNA: TGTGCCATCCAGGGGCCGCTATGGACTGAAGCTTTCTTT.

This clone appeared a few times. J is TRBJ1-3 and V is TRBV19; D might be TRBD1 (5 bases). The V gene's germline CDR1 is LNHDA and CDR2 SQIVND (reference sequence). V lost 0 bases to trimming and J lost 0 bases, with 6 bases between them. The CDR3 spans 15 residues. CDR3 DNA: TGTGCCAGTAGTATAGAAGACAGCTCTGGAAACACCATATATTTT. Translated, it gives CASSIEDSSGNTIYF.

The CDR3 is CASSLVASSYEQYF. DNA for the CDR3: TGTGCCAGCAGCTTAGTTGCGAGCTCCTACGAGCAGTACTTC. The rearrangement uses TRBV7-2 and TRBJ2-7; D is unresolved. The CDR3 runs to 14 residues. V dropped 1 base and J dropped 0 bases, with 7 bases sitting between them. Germline V gives CDR1 SGHTA, CDR2 FQGNSA.

The chain uses TRBV4-2 and TRBJ1-3, with D possibly TRBD1 on 5 matching bases. The CDR3 length is 17 residues. Germline loops: CDR1 LGHNA, CDR2 YNFKEQ. The V end was cut by 3 bases, the J end by 1 base, with 16 bases between. As DNA, the CDR3 is TGTGCCAGCAGCCAGGAAACGTACAGGATTTCTGGAAACACCATATATTTT. Its protein is CASSQETYRISGNTIYF.

This rearrangement joins TRBV29-1 to TRBJ2-6, with D possibly TRBD2 on 5 matching bases. The germline CDR1 and CDR2 sequences are SQVTM and ANQGSEA. CDR3 length: 15 residues. V was clipped by 5 bases and J by 2 bases, with 13 bases between them. Written as DNA, the CDR3 is TGCAGCGTTAGCCACGGGAAGGCTGGGGCCAACGTCCTGACTTTC. Protein product: CSVSHGKAGANVLTF.

V gene TRBV4-2 combines with J gene TRBJ1-2; no definite D call. The CDR3 length is 15 residues. The V end lost 1 base, the J end lost 2 bases, and 11 bases lay between the germline ends. Germline V gene sequence: CDR1 LGHNA, CDR2 YNFKEQ. This chain's CDR3 is CASSQAARINYGYTF. The DNA of the CDR3 is TGTGCCAGCAGCCAAGCGGCTAGAATCAACTATGGCTACACCTTC.

The chain links TRBV9 to TRBJ1-6; D not certain. There are 13 residues in the CDR3. The V end lost 0 bases, the J end lost 11 bases, and 9 bases lay between the germline ends. CDR1 and CDR2 (germline): SGDLS, YYNGEE. The chain's CDR3 is CASSVGPVPPLHF. The CDR3 DNA sequence: TGTGCCAGCAGCGTAGGCCCGGTTCCACCCCTCCACTTT.

J is TRBJ1-2 and V is TRBV6-1; 9 bases match TRBD1. V lost 2 bases and J lost 7; bases outside the gene matches: 11. The CDR3 is made up of 16 amino acids. CDR1 MNHNS and CDR2 SASEGT come from the germline V gene. The CDR3 loop is CASSETSGTGTGGYTF. CDR3 nucleotides: TGTGCCAGCAGTGAAACCTCCGGGACAGGGACGGGTGGCTACACCTTC.

The genes are TRBV3-1 (or the pseudogene TRBV3-2) and TRBJ1-5; D perhaps matches TRBD1 (5 bases). The germline V gene encodes CDR1 LGHDT and CDR2 YNNKEL (reference sequence). The V end was cut by 2 bases, the J end by 11 bases, with 22 bases between. The CDR3 has 16 residues. CDR3 sequence reads: CASSQRGAGLEETQHF. The CDR3 region has the DNA TGTGCCAGCAGCCAAAGAGGGGCGGGACTTGAAGAGACCCAGCATTTT.

The rearrangement uses TRBV9 and TRBJ1-1, with 7 positions matching TRBD1. Trimming took 3 bases from V and 1 from J; bases not matched to a gene: 6. Germline CDR1 SGDLS, CDR2 YYNGEE. The CDR3 consists of 15 residues. CDR3 sequence reads: CASSGYRGQNTEAFF. In nucleotides, the CDR3 is TGTGCCAGCAGCGGCTACAGGGGCCAGAACACTGAAGCTTTCTTT. The variable domain in full, with the rest retrieved from reference TRBV9 and TRBJ1-1, is DSGVTQTPKHLITATGQRVTLRCSPRSGDLSVYWYQQSLDQGLQFLIQYYNGEERAKGNILERFSAQQFPDLHSELNLSSLELGDSALYFCASSGYRGQNTEAFFGQGTRLTVV.

This chain links TRBV5-6 with TRBJ1-1, with 11 bases that match TRBD1. CDR3 length: 15 amino acids. The trim removed 3 bases at V and 4 bases at J, leaving 5 bases unmatched. CDR1 is SGHDT and CDR2 is YYEEEE in the germline V gene. CDR3 coding DNA: TGTGCCAGCAGCTGGGGACAGGGGGAAGGCACTGAAGCTTTCTTT. Its protein is CASSWGQGEGTEAFF.

This chain uses TRBV9 with TRBJ2-5, with D perhaps matching TRBD1 (5 bases). Trimming took off 7 bases at V and 2 bases at J, with 15 bases between the two ends. Germline-derived CDR1 and CDR2 are SGDLS and YYNGEE. This CDR3 region has 14 residues. CDR3 DNA: TGTGCCAGCGAGAAAGGGGATTCTCAAGAGACCCAGTACTTC. Translation gives CASEKGDSQETQYF.

The genes are TRBV11-1 and TRBJ2-2; 9 positions match TRBD1. Per the germline V gene, CDR1 is SGHAT and CDR2 is FQDESV (reference sequence). The V gene end was trimmed by 3 bases and the J gene end by 4 bases; junction bases not matched to a gene: 3. This CDR3 has 15 residues. The CDR3 region has the DNA TGTGCCAGCAGCTTCTTGACAGGGGGCACCGGGGAGCTGTTTTTT. It encodes CASSFLTGGTGELFF.

The gene calls are TRBV6-4 and TRBJ1-3; TRBD1 might be the D (5 bases). The CDR3 covers 18 residues. Trimming removed 2 bases from V and 0 bases from J, with 17 bases in between. The germline gives CDR1 MRHNA, CDR2 SNTAGT. DNA for the CDR3: TGTGCCAGCAGTGACAAAAGGAAGGGGTTTTGCTCTGGAAACACCATATATTTT. This encodes CASSDKRKGFCSGNTIYF.

This rearrangement joins TRBV6-2 or TRBV6-3 to TRBJ2-5; TRBD2 is a possible D gene (5 bases). V was cut by 6 bases and J by 3 bases, with 8 bases left in between. This CDR3 comprises 12 residues. CDR1 is MNHEY and CDR2 is SVGEGT in the germline V gene. The CDR3, as DNA: TGTGCCAGCAGCACAGCGGAAGAGACCCAGTACTTC. Translating it yields CASSTAEETQYF.